This TCR beta chain was sequenced during a study of cytomegalovirus exposure and HLA in healthy donors. Study overall: The 100 to 150 validation repertoires and the roughly 680 first-cohort repertoires shared a platform, a later analysis reported. Overall study findings and caveats: Cytomegalovirus-associated status was assigned to some 160 TCR beta chains.

TCRdb's copy holds only in-frame clones and misses some; the assay was immunoSEQ multiplex PCR. The sample carries about 130,000 clones, 75% to 90% recorded once. Turning to this clone: Its antigen is not known.

The V gene end was trimmed by 9 bases and the J gene end by 3 bases; junction bases not matched to a gene: 7. CDR3 size: 15 residues. CDR1 and CDR2 (germline): MNHEY, SVGAGI. It was the approximately 120-subject validation cohort, separate from the approximately 620-subject first cohort, to which the donors belonged. The rearrangement joins TRBV6-5 to TRBJ2-3, with 12 bases identical to TRBD2. Sequenced sample: PBMCs. The sequence was collected from a woman aged 18-30 years in good health and CMV-seronegative. CDR3 loop: CASQTSGRRTDTQYF. In DNA, the CDR3 is TGTGCCAGTCAGACTAGCGGGAGAAGAACAGATACGCAGTATTTT.